These 8 T cell receptor beta chains share one sample of origin, sequenced in a study of T cells after yellow fever vaccination. TCRdb used MiXCR to reprocess the 5' RACE reads, holding one entry per CDR3 protein. The data contain 29,000 or so distinct CDR3 sequences, roughly 5.9% of them singletons. The material was PBMCs, either bulk or a sorted T-cell subset (CD4+, CD8+, memory, or dextramer-sorted; not recorded which), obtained on the day of the yellow fever booster vaccination. The receptors were sampled from a man aged 30 to 39 who received the YFV17D yellow fever vaccine.

The J gene is TRBJ1-1, the V gene TRBV7-2; D gene ambiguous. The CDR3 contains 14 residues. Germline V gives CDR1 SGHTA, CDR2 FQGNSA. V lost 1 base, J lost 1 base, and 7 bases lay in between. The CDR3 DNA reads as TGTGCCAGCAGCTTAGGGAATGGGAACACTGAAGCTTTCTTT. Translating gives CASSLGNGNTEAFF.

This clonotype was detected many times. The chain couples TRBV29-1 to TRBJ1-4; 8 nucleotides agree with TRBD1. Trimming cost V 4 bases and J 8 bases; bases outside gene matches: 6. CDR1 SQVTM and CDR2 ANQGSEA come from the germline V gene. CDR3 length: 13 residues. The CDR3 here is CSVVSGGDEKLFF. The CDR3 DNA follows: TGCAGCGTTGTGTCAGGGGGCGACGAAAAACTGTTTTTT.

This clonotype was recorded many times. The rearrangement links TRBV24-1 to TRBJ2-1; the match to TRBD2 covers 11 bases. CDR3 length: 16 amino acids. V lost 4 bases, J lost 6 bases, and 7 bases stayed unmatched. Germline CDR1 and CDR2: KGHDR and SFDVKD. CDR3: CATSDPTSGSPNEQFF. CDR3 DNA sequence: TGTGCCACCAGTGACCCCACTAGCGGGAGTCCCAATGAGCAGTTCTTC.

This clonotype was recorded at least ten times. The chain is built from TRBV2 and TRBJ2-7; 7 bases map to TRBD1. CDR1 is SNHLY, CDR2 FYNNEI, per germline. CDR3 length: 15 amino acids. The V gene end was trimmed by 1 base and the J gene end by 3 bases; junction bases not matched to a gene: 6. This chain's CDR3 is CASSEGQGVNYEQYF. The CDR3, as DNA: TGTGCCAGCAGTGAAGGACAGGGTGTCAACTACGAGCAGTACTTC. The entire variable domain, with the rest obtained from reference TRBV2 and TRBJ2-7, is as follows: EPEVTQTPSHQVTQMGQEVILRCVPISNHLYFYWYRQILGQKVEFLVSFYNNEISEKSEIFDDQFSVERPDGSNFTLKIRSTKLEDSAMYFCASSEGQGVNYEQYFGPGTRLTVT.

This clonotype showed up many times. The CDR3 DNA reads as TGTGCCAGCAGCTTAGTGCCCCAGGCGGATACGCAGTATTTT. It is translated as CASSLVPQADTQYF. The rearrangement links TRBV7-2 to TRBJ2-3, with unresolved D. The CDR3 is 14 amino acids. From germline, CDR1 is SGHTA and CDR2 FQGNSA. V gave up 1 base and J gave up 6 bases, with 11 bases separating them.

Regarding this clonotype: A read error may be the cause here, since a much bigger clone is one base away. The chain recombines TRBV7-7 with TRBJ1-2; D perhaps matches TRBD1 (5 bases). This CDR3 is 14 amino acids long. Germline V CDR1 and CDR2: SSHAT, FNYEAQ (reference sequence). CDR3 DNA sequence: TGTGCTAGCAGCTTTATGGGGCGTCGGTATGGCTACACCTTC. Its protein is CASSFMGRRYGYTF.

As concerns this clonotype: One junction end does not reproduce the germline sequence, and a read error may be involved. The V and J genes are TRBV6-5 and TRBJ2-2, with 9 positions matching TRBD2. The CDR3 consists of 16 residues. Per germline, CDR1 MNHEY and CDR2 SVGAGI. The CDR3 sequence: CDSSYSASGTTGELFF. CDR3 DNA: TGTGACAGCAGTTACTCGGCTAGCGGGACCACCGGGGAGCTGTTTTTT.

This clonotype occurred a few times. The chain joins TRBV20-1 to TRBJ2-1, with D perhaps given as TRBD1 or TRBD2 (5 bases each). Germline CDR1 and CDR2: DFQATT and SNEGSKA (reference sequence). V was clipped by 3 bases and J by 4 bases, with 10 bases between them. This CDR3 contains 13 residues. CDR3 region: CSASPGGYNEQFF. The DNA of the CDR3 is TGCAGTGCTAGCCCTGGGGGTTACAATGAGCAGTTCTTC.